The 24 T cell receptor beta chains given below trace back to one sample, sequenced in a study of T-cell reconstitution after alpha-beta-depleted transplantation in children. Study results and caveats: In patients about two months after transplant, alpha-beta T cells reportedly arose from several hundred expanded graft clones.

The antigens these receptors bind are not known. For TCRbeta, the library was prepared with unique molecular identifiers. A single record per CDR3 protein comes from TCRdb applying MiXCR to the PCR reads. The table has approximately 32,000 distinct CDR3 sequences, roughly 6.5% seen once; the top ten hold over 25%. Sequencing was performed on peripheral blood, taken 60 days after TCRalphabeta/CD19-depleted stem cell transplant. These receptor sequences come from a child less than two years old who had a stem cell transplant for acute myeloid leukemia, so the T cells may come from the graft donor.

This clonotype was counted many times. This sequence joins TRBV12-3 or TRBV12-4 and TRBJ2-1; D perhaps matches TRBD2 (5 bases). V gave up 5 bases and J gave up 10 bases, with 12 bases separating them. The CDR3 is made up of 12 amino acids. CDR3 sequence reads: CASSLPEREQFF. The CDR3 coding sequence is TGTGCCAGCAGTCTCCCAGAGCGGGAGCAGTTCTTC.

There are many counts of this clonotype. V is TRBV9 and J is TRBJ1-2, with D possibly being TRBD1 (5 bases). Germline CDR1 reads SGDLS; CDR2 reads YYNGEE. V shed 2 bases and J shed 0 bases, with 11 bases lying between them. The CDR3 sequence is 15 residues long. CDR3 sequence: CASSVGDGSNYGYTF. Written as DNA, the CDR3 is TGTGCCAGCAGCGTGGGGGACGGCTCTAACTATGGCTACACCTTC.

This clonotype was detected many times. This chain joins TRBV7-9 and TRBJ2-7; 7 bases fit TRBD2. The J segment lost 3 bases and the V segment lost 4 bases, leaving 3 bases of the junction unmatched. Germline CDR1 and CDR2: SEHNR and FQNEAQ (reference sequence). This CDR3 spans 13 amino acids. DNA for the CDR3: TGTGCCAGCAGCTCGGGCGGGGGCTACGAGCAGTACTTC. Protein: CASSSGGGYEQYF.

Notes on this clonotype: A clone one base away is much larger, so this may be a read error. The genes are TRBV5-6 and TRBJ2-3, with D possibly being TRBD2 (6 bases). Germline CDR1 reads SGHDT; CDR2 reads YYEEEE. The CDR3 spans 12 residues. V lost 7 bases to trimming and J lost 4 bases, with 10 bases between them. As DNA, the CDR3 is TGTGCCAGCGACGGGGAGGCAGATACGCAGTATTTT. It translates to CASDGEADTQYF.

Many counts were recorded for this clonotype. The chain joins TRBV7-2 to TRBJ2-5, with D perhaps being TRBD1 or TRBD2 (5 bases each). Germline V gene sequence: CDR1 SGHTA, CDR2 FQGNSA. Between the trimmed V and J ends, which lost 4 bases and 10 bases, there was a span of 16 bases. The CDR3 has 13 amino acids. As DNA, the CDR3 is TGTGCCAGCAGCTGGGACCGAGCTCAGGACCAGTACTTC. Translation gives CASSWDRAQDQYF.

The DNA of the CDR3 is TGTGCCAGCAGCCAACCGACTAGCGGGGGGAATACAGATACGCAGTATTTT. Translation gives CASSQPTSGGNTDTQYF. V gene TRBV14 combines with J gene TRBJ2-3; TRBD2 aligns across 13 bases. CDR3 length equals 17 residues. V gave up 2 bases and J gave up 3 bases; unmatched junction bases: 5. Germline values: CDR1 SGHDN, CDR2 FVKESK.

At least ten counts were recorded for this clonotype. An end of the junction does not agree with germline; a read error may underlie this. This chain joins TRBV5-1 and TRBJ2-3; possibly TRBD1 for D (6 bases). This CDR3 has 13 amino acids. Germline V gives CDR1 SGHRS, CDR2 YFSETQ. CDR3 region: CATSDGDTGTQYF. The CDR3 DNA follows: TGCGCCACCTCGGATGGGGACACAGGTACGCAGTATTTT.

Worth noting for this clonotype: Just one base apart from a much larger clone, this may be a read error. V is TRBV7-3 and J is TRBJ1-1; no reliable D call. Germline V CDR1 and CDR2: SGHTA, FQGTGA. The CDR3 extends over 14 amino acids. CDR3 amino acids: CGSSLGGVNTEAFF. The CDR3 region has the DNA TGTGGCAGCAGCTTAGGCGGAGTGAACACTGAAGCTTTCTTT.

A remark on this clonotype: Being one base from a much bigger clone, this may be a read error. V usage is TRBV6-5 and J usage is TRBJ2-2, with D uncertain. Germline V gene lookup returns CDR1 MNHEY and CDR2 SVGAGI. There are 14 residues in the CDR3. V was pared by 4 bases and J by 6 bases, with 12 bases between. CDR3 protein: CASSLAVLPGELFF. CDR3 DNA sequence: TGTGCCAGCAGTTTAGCCGTACTACCCGGGGAGCTGTTTTTT.

This clonotype showed up many times. The rearrangement links TRBV6-5 to TRBJ2-7; D tentatively fits TRBD1 or TRBD2 (6 bases each). Germline V gene data show CDR1 as MNHEY and CDR2 as SVGAGI. The CDR3 extends over 16 amino acids. V gave up 2 bases and J gave up 0 bases, with 14 bases separating them. For the CDR3, the DNA is TGTGCCAGCAGTTACGGGGGGCAAAAAAACTCCTACGAGCAGTACTTC. The encoded protein is CASSYGGQKNSYEQYF.

There are many counts of this clonotype. The chain recombines TRBV14 with TRBJ2-3; D is unclear. The CDR3 covers 16 residues. Germline assignment: CDR1 SGHDN and CDR2 FVKESK. V dropped 3 bases and J dropped 2 bases, with 15 bases sitting between them. Here the CDR3 DNA reads TGTGCCAGCAGCCAGGGGATAAACAGTTACACAGATACGCAGTATTTT. It translates to CASSQGINSYTDTQYF.

This clonotype was seen at least ten times. The V gene is TRBV7-9, the J gene TRBJ2-1, with 7 bases matching TRBD2. CDR3 length: 14 amino acids. Per the germline V gene, CDR1 is SEHNR and CDR2 is FQNEAQ (reference sequence). The V gene end was trimmed by 3 bases and the J gene end by 4 bases; junction bases not matched to a gene: 3. CDR3: CASSFREGYNEQFF. CDR3 DNA: TGTGCCAGCAGCTTCAGGGAGGGGTACAATGAGCAGTTCTTC.

The sample holds many counts of this clonotype. This rearrangement joins TRBV15 to TRBJ2-3; 10 bases fit TRBD2. Germline V gives CDR1 LNHNV, CDR2 YYDKDF (reference sequence). The CDR3 consists of 16 residues. J lost 2 bases, V lost 3 bases, and 5 bases had no gene match. CDR3 sequence: CATSRRLAGFTDTQYF. The CDR3 coding sequence is TGTGCCACCAGCAGGAGACTAGCGGGTTTCACAGATACGCAGTATTTT.

This clonotype was seen ten or more times. The chain employs TRBV29-1 and TRBJ1-1; D not resolved. The germline V gene has CDR1 SQVTM and CDR2 ANQGSEA. The CDR3 contains 12 residues. V lost 7 bases to trimming and J lost 1 base, with 10 bases between them. The chain's CDR3 is CSAGRENTEAFF. The CDR3 DNA follows: TGCAGCGCCGGCCGGGAGAACACTGAAGCTTTCTTT.

This clonotype appeared many times. This chain joins TRBV5-1 and TRBJ2-3, with D perhaps TRBD2 (6 bases). This CDR3 region has 13 residues. Germline values: CDR1 SGHRS, CDR2 YFSETQ. The V and J ends lost 4 bases and 2 bases respectively, with 8 bases between them. This chain's CDR3 is CASSIAATDTQYF. The CDR3 bases are TGCGCCAGCAGCATAGCGGCCACAGATACGCAGTATTTT.

This clonotype was seen just once. This could be a read error, since a much larger clone is one nucleotide away. The chain is built from TRBV6-1 and TRBJ1-6; D is ambiguous. V lost 7 bases, J lost 4 bases, and 11 bases lay in between. Germline CDR1 reads MNHNS; CDR2 reads SASEGT. This CDR3 has 14 residues. The CDR3 DNA reads as TGTGCCAGCACCCCGTGGGCTTATAATTCACCCCTCCACTTT. Translating it yields CASTPWAYNSPLHF.

A word on this clonotype: At one boundary the junction diverges from the germline segment, which might be a read error. The V call is TRBV3-1, the J call TRBJ2-3, with TRBD2 matching over 14 bases. The CDR3 consists of 18 residues. Germline loops: CDR1 LGHDT, CDR2 YNNKEL (reference sequence). In DNA form, the CDR3 reads TGTACCAGCTGTTCCGAGACTAGCGGGAGGGCTTTCACAGATACGCAGTATTTT. Protein: CTSCSETSGRAFTDTQYF.

This clonotype has a count of ten or more. This sequence joins TRBV5-1 and TRBJ2-1; 10 bases fit TRBD1. Germline V gene sequence: CDR1 SGHRS, CDR2 YFSETQ. V dropped 3 bases and J dropped 10; count of bases not matched to a gene: 1. The CDR3 is 12 amino acids. CDR3 in DNA: TGCGCCAGCAGCTGGACAGGGGGAGAGCAGTTCTTC. It codes for CASSWTGGEQFF.

This clonotype was counted ten times or more. The CDR3 here is CASSLSGSLYEQYF. The DNA of the CDR3 is TGTGCCAGCAGCTTATCGGGGTCTCTCTACGAGCAGTACTTC. V usage is TRBV7-9 and J usage is TRBJ2-7; possible D gene TRBD2, 5 bases. With 2 bases removed from V and 3 bases from J, the gap between germline ends came to 11 bases. Germline CDR1 is SEHNR and CDR2 is FQNEAQ (reference sequence). The CDR3 is 14 amino acids.

This clonotype was seen ten or more times. The V gene is TRBV7-9, the J gene TRBJ1-4, with D uncertain. V lost 1 base and J lost 6, with 6 bases in between. Germline V gene sequence: CDR1 SEHNR, CDR2 FQNEAQ (reference sequence). This CDR3 spans 13 amino acids. CDR3 protein: CASSLGADEKLFF. DNA for the CDR3: TGTGCCAGCAGCTTAGGGGCAGATGAAAAACTGTTTTTT. Full variable domain (remainder filled in from reference TRBV7-9 and TRBJ1-4): DTGVSQNPRHKITKRGQNVTFRCDPISEHNRLYWYRQTLGQGPEFLTYFQNEAQLEKSRLLSDRFSAERPKGSFSTLEIQRTEQGDSAMYLCASSLGADEKLFFGSGTQLSVL.

This rearrangement joins TRBV7-6 to TRBJ2-5, with TRBD1 identical over 7 bases. The CDR3 totals 18 residues. Germline V lookup: CDR1 SGHVS, CDR2 FNYEAQ. V was clipped by 2 bases and J by 1 base; unmatched bases: 13. The CDR3 DNA reads TGTGCCAGCAGCTTATCGTTCGGACAAGGGGGCCCCCAAGAGACCCAGTACTTC. Translating it yields CASSLSFGQGGPQETQYF.

This clonotype was counted many times. One end of the junction is discordant with germline, which a read error may explain. This chain joins TRBV10-3 and TRBJ1-2, with a possible D match to TRBD1 (6 bases). The germline CDR1 and CDR2 sequences are ENHRY and SYGVKD. The CDR3 extends over 12 amino acids. CDR3 loop: CAITETGRGYTF. CDR3 bases: TGTGCCATCACTGAGACAGGACGGGGCTACACCTTC.

This clonotype occurred many times. The J gene is TRBJ2-5, the V gene TRBV24-1; 11 nucleotides agree with TRBD2. This CDR3 has 16 amino acids. CDR1 is KGHDR, CDR2 SFDVKD, per germline. V was clipped by 9 bases and J by 2 bases; unmatched bases: 10. The CDR3 coding sequence is TGTGCCACCGGGAAGGGTAGCGGGGGGGGGCAAGAGACCCAGTACTTC. This gives the protein CATGKGSGGGQETQYF.

This clonotype was seen ten or more times. The chain recombines TRBV6-5 with TRBJ1-4, with 9 bases identical to TRBD1. Germline values: CDR1 MNHEY, CDR2 SVGAGI. With V trimmed by 0 bases and J by 8 bases, 10 bases remained unmatched. This CDR3 has 17 amino acids. The CDR3 DNA follows: TGTGCCAGCAGTTACTCGAACTACAGGGGGCCGGGCGAAAAACTGTTTTTT. It codes for CASSYSNYRGPGEKLFF.